This T cell receptor (beta chain) was identified during a study of OX40 agonist ivuxolimab in advanced cancers. In germline, CDR1 is MGHRA, CDR2 YSYEKL. Trimming pared 4 bases from V and 4 bases from J, leaving 16 bases between. The CDR3 is made up of 15 amino acids. Assay: immunoSEQ multiplex PCR; the TCRdb copy retains only in-frame clones and omits some. The repertoire holds 8,000 to 13,000 clones, with 70% to 85% as singletons. The material was CD4+ or CD8+ T cells sorted from blood, obtained in a trial of the OX40 agonist ivuxolimab. The chain carries TRBV4-1 and TRBJ1-2; D uncertain. The receptor was derived from an adult with an advanced solid tumor such as melanoma, head and neck, liver or kidney cancer. CDR3 DNA: TGCGCCAGCAGCCTTCTGGGCGGATCCCTCTATGGCTACACCTTC. Protein sequence: CASSLLGGSLYGYTF.